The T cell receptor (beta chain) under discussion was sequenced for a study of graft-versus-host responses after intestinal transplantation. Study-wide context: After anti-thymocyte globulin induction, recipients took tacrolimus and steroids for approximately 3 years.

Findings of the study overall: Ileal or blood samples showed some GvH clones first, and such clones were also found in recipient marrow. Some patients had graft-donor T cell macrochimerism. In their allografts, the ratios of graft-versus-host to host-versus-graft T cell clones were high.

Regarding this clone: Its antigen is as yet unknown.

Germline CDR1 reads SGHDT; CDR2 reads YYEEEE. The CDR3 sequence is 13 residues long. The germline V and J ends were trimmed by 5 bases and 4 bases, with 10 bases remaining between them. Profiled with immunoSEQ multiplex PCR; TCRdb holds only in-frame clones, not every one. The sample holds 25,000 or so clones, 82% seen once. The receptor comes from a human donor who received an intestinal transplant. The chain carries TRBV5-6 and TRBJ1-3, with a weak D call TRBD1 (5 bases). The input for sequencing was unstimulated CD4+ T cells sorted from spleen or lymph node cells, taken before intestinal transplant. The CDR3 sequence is CASSLTAGNTIYF. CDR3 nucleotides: TGTGCCAGCAGTTTGACAGCGGGAAACACCATATATTTT.